A single sample is the source of the 31 T cell receptor beta chains below, sequenced in a study of post-analysis software for immune sequencing data (dated by TCRdb to 2015 to 2017). Library generation was performed with PCR. TCRdb records Illumina HiSeq 2500 as the sequencer. Unique molecular identifiers were incorporated into TCR beta cDNA libraries to reduce PCR and sequencing biases. TCRdb reprocessing: public reads trimmed at Q25 with fastp, clones called with MiXCR, in-frame beta chains kept. Under each unique CDR3 protein, matching rows form one entry showing the most common genes and DNA. The sample profile shows around 250,000 distinct CDR3 sequences; 35% to 45% of them were found once. Clones ranked in the top ten supply 4% to 5.5% of the sample. No antigen has been identified for these receptors. The paper as a whole reports these results and caveats: Significantly higher frequencies in patients than in controls were found for about 5 TRBV segments, including TRBV5-6, TRBV5-1 and TRBV20-1.

Sequencing was performed on blood. These receptor sequences come from a girl between 10 and 17 years old with multiple sclerosis.

Note on this clonotype: This could be a read error, since a much larger clone is one nucleotide away. The chain couples TRBV20-1 to TRBJ1-2; 9 bases map to TRBD1. The CDR3 consists of 14 residues. Germline V lookup: CDR1 DFQATT, CDR2 SNEGSKA (reference sequence). The CDR3 reads CSASKQGAGYDYTF. CDR3 nucleotides: TGCAGTGCTAGTAAACAGGGGGCAGGATATGACTACACCTTC.

This clonotype was detected ten times or more. This chain links TRBV4-1 with TRBJ2-3, with unresolved D. CDR1 and CDR2 (germline): MGHRA, YSYEKL. The CDR3 consists of 15 residues. V shed 0 bases and J shed 6 bases, with 13 bases lying between them. The CDR3 loop is CASSQEHGSGDTQYF. The CDR3 nucleotides read TGCGCCAGCAGCCAAGAGCACGGCTCCGGGGATACGCAGTATTTT.

This clonotype was observed a handful of times. A much larger clone lies one base from this, so it may be a read error. The chain carries TRBV5-1 and TRBJ2-5; D gene uncertain. Germline V gene sequence: CDR1 SGHRS, CDR2 YFSETQ. Trimming removed 4 bases from V and 5 bases from J, with 12 bases in between. The CDR3 spans 13 residues. The CDR3 coding sequence is TGCGCCAGCAGCGTGGTCGGCGCGGAGACCCAGTACTTC. This translates into CASSVVGAETQYF.

This clonotype was seen at least ten times. This chain connects TRBV28 to TRBJ2-5; TRBD1 might be the D (5 bases). Germline V CDR1 and CDR2: MDHEN, SYDVKM. The length of the CDR3 is 15 residues. V was cut by 7 bases and J by 2 bases, with 17 bases left in between. The chain's CDR3 is CASKRRANFQETQYF. The CDR3, as DNA: TGTGCCAGCAAGCGCAGGGCCAATTTTCAAGAGACCCAGTACTTC.

A few counts support this clonotype. The chain employs TRBV3-1 and TRBJ2-2; no clear D gene. V lost 2 bases, J lost 2 bases, and 9 bases lay in between. The CDR3 is 15 amino acids. In germline, CDR1 is LGHDT, CDR2 YNNKEL (reference sequence). This chain's CDR3 is CASSQLTANTGELFF. The CDR3 coding sequence is TGTGCCAGCAGCCAATTAACGGCCAACACCGGGGAGCTGTTTTTT.

In its sample, this clonotype was seen a few times. It may be a read error: a sequence one base away is much more abundant. The rearrangement joins TRBV7-9 to TRBJ2-7; TRBD1 agrees at 10 bases. The CDR3 spans 17 residues. The J segment lost 7 bases and the V segment lost 4 bases, leaving 16 bases of the junction unmatched. CDR1 is SEHNR, CDR2 FQNEAQ, per germline (reference sequence). The CDR3 sequence is CASSSPTGTGVVYEQYF. The CDR3 DNA reads as TGTGCCAGCAGCTCCCCGACCGGGACAGGGGTTGTGTATGAGCAGTACTTC.

Regarding this clonotype: This may be a read error: a much more frequent sequence differs by one nucleotide. The chain combines TRBV5-1 with TRBJ2-3; TRBD2 matches 7 bases. The CDR3 runs to 16 residues. Germline V gives CDR1 SGHRS, CDR2 YFSETQ. CDR3 loop: CASSLGASGDTDAQYF. The CDR3 coding sequence is TGCGCCAGCAGCTTGGGGGCTAGCGGAGACACAGATGCGCAGTATTTT.

The chain links TRBV18 to TRBJ1-1; D call uncertain. V was clipped by 2 bases and J by 3 bases, with 13 bases between them. Germline CDR1 KGHSH, CDR2 LQKENI. The CDR3 spans 15 residues. The CDR3 nucleotides read TGTGCCAGCTCACCAACTGTAGGGTCCGACACTGAAGCTTTCTTT. The encoded protein is CASSPTVGSDTEAFF.

DNA of the CDR3: TGTGCCAGCAGCGACGACAGGCGCCCCTACGAGCAGTACTTC. Translation: CASSDDRRPYEQYF. The chain recombines TRBV5-4 with TRBJ2-7; D perhaps matches TRBD1 (6 bases). Germline V gives CDR1 SGHNT, CDR2 YYREEE (reference sequence). Trimming took 4 bases from V and 2 from J, leaving 13 bases between them. The CDR3 length is 14 residues.

This clonotype was seen at least ten times. V and J are TRBV6-5 and TRBJ2-1; 9 nucleotides align to TRBD2. In germline, CDR1 is MNHEY, CDR2 SVGAGI. V shed 3 bases and J 7 bases; nucleotides not matched to a gene: 4. The CDR3 runs to 14 residues. CDR3 sequence: CASSYLAGLNEQFF. The CDR3 DNA sequence: TGTGCCAGCAGTTATCTAGCGGGGTTGAATGAGCAGTTCTTC.

This clonotype showed up many times. J is TRBJ1-4 and V is TRBV27; 7 bases align to TRBD1. The V gene end was trimmed by 5 bases and the J gene end by 14 bases; junction bases not matched to a gene: 5. Germline CDR1 and CDR2: MNHEY and SMNVEV (reference sequence). This CDR3 is built from 11 residues. CDR3: CASSDRVSLFF. The CDR3 DNA is TGTGCCAGCAGTGACAGGGTATCCCTGTTTTTT.

V gene TRBV4-1 combines with J gene TRBJ2-7; 7 bases align to TRBD1. The CDR3 extends over 17 amino acids. Germline V gene data show CDR1 as MGHRA and CDR2 as YSYEKL. The V gene end was trimmed by 1 base and the J gene end by 2 bases; junction bases not matched to a gene: 11. The CDR3 DNA follows: TGCGCCAGCAGCCAAGTGGGACAGAACCACAGGGCCTACGAGCAGTACTTC. Protein product: CASSQVGQNHRAYEQYF.

This clonotype was seen at least ten times. The chain carries TRBV9 and TRBJ1-2, with D perhaps TRBD1 (5 bases). In germline, CDR1 is SGDLS, CDR2 YYNGEE. The CDR3 contains 13 residues. Trimming cost V 4 bases and J 3 bases, with 10 bases left between them. The CDR3 protein is CASSRRGDYGYTF. CDR3 sequence (DNA): TGTGCCAGCAGCCGACGGGGGGACTATGGCTACACCTTC.

This clonotype came up many times. The rearrangement links TRBV15 to TRBJ1-2; D remains unclear. The CDR3 has 12 amino acids. Germline CDR1 reads LNHNV; CDR2 reads YYDKDF (reference sequence). V was shortened by 5 bases and J by 2 bases, with 6 bases between the two germline ends. The CDR3 sequence: CATSGRNYGYTF. DNA of the CDR3: TGTGCCACCAGCGGACGGAACTATGGCTACACCTTC.

The rearrangement uses TRBV7-2 and TRBJ2-5; 14 positions match TRBD2. This CDR3 has 16 amino acids. CDR1 and CDR2 from the germline V gene are SGHTA and FQGNSA. V shed 4 bases, J shed 13 bases, and the junction held 14 bases outside the gene matches. CDR3 nucleotide sequence: TGTGCCAGCAGCTCCAGACTAGCGGGAGGGGAGTACGAGCGGTACTTC. Translated, it gives CASSSRLAGGEYERYF. Variable domain in full (rest from reference TRBV7-2 and TRBJ2-5): GAGVSQSPSNKVTEKGKDVELRCDPISGHTALYWYRQSLGQGLEFLIYFQGNSAPDKSGLPSDRFSAERTGGSVSTLTIQRTQQEDSAVYLCASSSRLAGGEYERYFGPGTRLLVL.

In its sample, this clonotype was seen many times. J is TRBJ2-3 and V is TRBV15; D is perhaps TRBD2 (5 bases). Germline V lookup: CDR1 LNHNV, CDR2 YYDKDF (reference sequence). The CDR3 runs 16 residues. V was clipped by 0 bases and J by 0 bases, with 10 bases between them. CDR3 DNA sequence: TGTGCCACCAGCAGAGATAGCGACATTAGCACAGATACGCAGTATTTT. This translates into CATSRDSDISTDTQYF.

V and J are TRBV5-1 and TRBJ1-1; 9 bases are shared with TRBD1. The CDR3 loop spans 13 amino acids. Germline V gene data show CDR1 as SGHRS and CDR2 as YFSETQ. V shed 6 bases and J 5 bases; nucleotides not matched to a gene: 5. CDR3 region: CASTETGGTEAFF. The CDR3 region has the DNA TGCGCCAGCACGGAGACAGGGGGTACTGAAGCTTTCTTT.

There are a few counts of this clonotype. The rearrangement links TRBV29-1 to TRBJ2-5, with D unclear. The V gene's germline CDR1 is SQVTM and CDR2 ANQGSEA. CDR3 size: 10 residues. V was pared by 2 bases and J by 3 bases, with 1 base between. CDR3 coding DNA: TGCAGCGTTGAAAAAGAGACCCAGTACTTC. Protein sequence: CSVEKETQYF.

The genes are TRBV12-3 or TRBV12-4 and TRBJ2-3, with 9 bases fitting TRBD1. The CDR3 is 15 residues long. V was pared by 8 bases and J by 4 bases, with 10 bases of the junction left unmatched. CDR3 sequence (DNA): TGTGCCAGCCCCCGGACAGGGGCGAGAGCAGATACGCAGTATTTT. This codes for CASPRTGARADTQYF.

As to this clonotype: A much larger clone differs by one base, so this may be a read error. CDR3 nucleotides: TGTGCCAGCCCACCGACGGGGGCGGGGACAGATACGCAGTATTTT. It yields the protein CASPPTGAGTDTQYF. The chain uses TRBV18 and TRBJ2-3; the D gene could be TRBD1 or TRBD2 (6 bases each). CDR1 is KGHSH, CDR2 LQKENI, per germline. The CDR3 has 15 amino acids.

Only a few counts were recorded for this clonotype. The genes are TRBV27 and TRBJ1-1, with unresolved D. Germline V gene sequence: CDR1 MNHEY, CDR2 SMNVEV (reference sequence). The CDR3 runs 13 residues. V shed 8 bases and J shed 0 bases, with 10 bases lying between them. The CDR3: CASGHAMNTEAFF. The CDR3 DNA follows: TGTGCCAGCGGTCACGCAATGAACACTGAAGCTTTCTTT.

This clonotype showed up many times. As DNA, the CDR3 is TGTGCCATCAGCGACCGCCGCGGGAGAGGGACCCAGTACTTC. Translating it yields CAISDRRGRGTQYF. This chain links TRBV10-3 with TRBJ2-5; 7 nucleotides match TRBD2. This CDR3 has 14 residues. Losses at the gene ends were 6 bases for V and 7 bases for J; bases not matched to a gene: 11. CDR1 ENHRY and CDR2 SYGVKD come from the germline V gene.

At least ten counts were recorded for this clonotype. The J gene is TRBJ2-5, the V gene TRBV3-1; either TRBD1 or TRBD2 may fit D (6 bases each). The CDR3 totals 16 residues. Germline CDR1 and CDR2: LGHDT and YNNKEL (reference sequence). V lost 3 bases to trimming and J lost 2 bases, with 16 bases between them. The CDR3 nucleotides read TGTGCCAGCAGCCAGGATATCGGGGGCGGGCAAGAGACCCAGTACTTC. As protein: CASSQDIGGGQETQYF.

This clonotype was seen many times. This chain uses TRBV5-1 with TRBJ1-1; tentatively, D is TRBD1 (5 bases). The CDR3 extends over 17 amino acids. Trimming removed 2 bases at V and 0 bases at J, with 17 bases between. Per germline, CDR1 SGHRS and CDR2 YFSETQ. In DNA, the CDR3 is TGCGCCAGCAGCTTAAAGGGGCCTCGGGGGATGAACACTGAAGCTTTCTTT. It yields the protein CASSLKGPRGMNTEAFF.

This clonotype came up a few times. This may arise from a read error, as a much more abundant clone is one base away. The chain employs TRBV12-3 or TRBV12-4 and TRBJ2-6, with D unresolved. CDR3 length: 12 amino acids. V was pared by 10 bases and J by 11 bases, with 15 bases between. The CDR3: CATRGIADVLTF. The CDR3 region has the DNA TGTGCCACCAGAGGTATCGCCGACGTCCTGACTTTC.

This clonotype was seen many times. At one boundary the junction diverges from the germline segment, which might be a read error. V usage is TRBV6-5 and J usage is TRBJ1-4, with D hard to call. The CDR3 consists of 13 residues. CDR1 and CDR2 from the germline V gene are MNHEY and SVGAGI. The CDR3 DNA reads TGTGCCAGCAGTGACTCCAGGAATGAAAAACTGTTTTTT. It yields the protein CASSDSRNEKLFF.

Comment on this clonotype: A much more abundant neighbour one base away suggests this may be a read error. V is TRBV12-3 or TRBV12-4 and J is TRBJ2-5, with D unresolved. This CDR3 is built from 13 residues. Deletions cut 5 bases from V and 11 bases from J, with 18 bases between. The CDR3 region is CASSPPTYNEQYF. The CDR3 DNA follows: TGTGCCAGCAGTCCACCAACCTACAATGAGCAGTACTTC.

The chain employs TRBV11-2 and TRBJ2-2; 8 bases agree with TRBD2. Trimming took 2 bases from V and 5 from J; bases not matched to a gene: 4. This CDR3 spans 15 amino acids. Germline V gives CDR1 SGHAT, CDR2 FQNNGV. CDR3 DNA sequence: TGTGCCAGCAGCTTATCCGGGGGGGCGACCGGGGAGCTGTTTTTT. Amino acids: CASSLSGGATGELFF.

Many counts were recorded for this clonotype. The chain is built from TRBV28 and TRBJ2-4, with no clear D. The CDR3 runs to 15 residues. Between the trimmed V and J ends, which lost 2 bases and 1 base, there was a span of 9 bases. CDR1 and CDR2 from the germline V gene are MDHEN and SYDVKM. The CDR3: CASSLALRAKNIQYF. In DNA, the CDR3 is TGTGCCAGCAGTTTAGCCCTAAGGGCCAAAAACATTCAGTACTTC.

As concerns this clonotype: Since a much larger clone is just one base distant, this may be a read error. The chain carries TRBV7-9 and TRBJ1-2; TRBD1 matches 8 bases. This CDR3 has 18 amino acids. The V gene's germline CDR1 is SEHNR and CDR2 FQNEAQ (reference sequence). Trimming at V came to 4 bases and at J to 0 bases, leaving 13 bases not matched to a gene. CDR3 in DNA: TGTGCCAGCAGCTCTTTACCGAGACAGGGGCGATCTAACTATGGCTACACCTTC. This translates into CASSSLPRQGRSNYGYTF. The variable domain in full, with the rest retrieved from reference TRBV7-9 and TRBJ1-2, is DTGVSQNPRHKITKRGQNVTFRCDPISEHNRLYWYRQTLGQGPEFLTYFQNEAQLEKSRLLSDRFSAERPKGSFSTLEIQRTEQGDSAMYLCASSSLPRQGRSNYGYTFGSGTRLTVV.

At least ten counts were recorded for this clonotype. Here the CDR3 DNA reads TGTGCCAGCAGTTTAGTTCTAGCGGGAGGCCCGGGGCCCAACAATGAGCAGTTCTTC. Amino acid sequence: CASSLVLAGGPGPNNEQFF. V usage is TRBV12-3 or TRBV12-4 and J usage is TRBJ2-1; 11 positions agree with TRBD2. The CDR3 is made up of 19 amino acids. The trim removed 1 base at V and 5 bases at J, leaving 13 bases unmatched.